What follows is one TCR beta chain and its context. Its matching antigen is unknown. cDNA prepared by RNA extraction and subsequent reverse transcription served as the template for sequencing. Clones were sequenced by immunoSEQ multiplex PCR, and TCRdb holds only the in-frame ones, with some missing. The data show around 140,000 clones, 87% seen once. The authors sorted CD4+ and CD8+ T cells from PBMCs. Deletions cut 5 bases from V and 6 bases from J, with 10 bases between. The CDR3 is made up of 13 amino acids. Germline V gene lookup returns CDR1 SGHAT and CDR2 FQNNGV. This entry is derived from a study of CD8+ T cells in alopecia areata. Study-wide points: TCR sharing was clearer in mice than between patients, perhaps partly owing to patient HLA diversity.

This clonotype was obtained from a human donor with alopecia areata. The sample was CD8+ T cells sorted from blood, taken at week 0. The chain carries TRBV11-2 and TRBJ2-2; perhaps TRBD1 as D (5 bases). The chain's CDR3 is CASSEGDPGELFF. The DNA of the CDR3 is TGTGCCAGCAGCGAAGGGGATCCCGGGGAGCTGTTTTTT.